One and the same sample provided the 12 T cell receptor beta chains below, sequenced in a study of regulatory T cells in long-lasting Graves disease. According to the study, TCR beta libraries were built with iRepertoire HTBI primers and CDR3-region Arm-PCR. TCRdb re-called the multiplex PCR reads with MiXCR, one entry per CDR3 protein. The sample lists around 460,000 distinct CDR3 sequences; roughly 22% were seen once. Time point reported: persistent/refractory GD, antithyroid drugs over 5 years with positive TRAb. Making the TCR library involved RNA that had been extracted from PBMCs. Sequencing was performed on peripheral blood mononuclear cells (PBMCs), taken when the disease was refractory, from a patient treated with antithyroid drugs. The source is a female donor with Graves disease.

About this clonotype itself: One junction end disagrees with the germline gene, perhaps due to a read error. CDR3 nucleotides: TGCGCCAGCAGCCATCTACAGGGAATTATTCACGAGCAGTACTTC. Encoded protein: CASSHLQGIIHEQYF. The chain carries TRBV7-2 and TRBJ2-7, with D perhaps matching TRBD1 (6 bases). The germline V gene encodes CDR1 SGHTA and CDR2 FQGNSA. The CDR3 contains 15 residues.

This clonotype was observed many times. The chain's CDR3 is CASSLWGQQTSDSYEQYF. The CDR3 region has the DNA TGTGCCAGCTCCCTCTGGGGACAGCAGACTAGCGACTCCTACGAGCAGTACTTC. The V gene is TRBV28, the J gene TRBJ2-7; tentatively, D is TRBD2 (8 bases). Germline-derived CDR1 and CDR2 are MDHEN and SYDVKM. The CDR3 is 18 residues long. Trimming took off 8 bases at V and 0 bases at J, with 26 bases between the two ends.

The chain recombines TRBV7-2 with TRBJ2-2; D remains unclear. CDR1 and CDR2 (germline): SGHTA, FQGNSA. CDR3 size: 14 residues. Trimming cost V 1 base and J 4 bases, with 7 bases left between them. For the CDR3, the DNA is TGTGCCAGCAGCTTAGTCTCTAGCACCGGGGAGCTGTTTTTT. Its protein is CASSLVSSTGELFF. Full variable domain (missing parts from reference TRBV7-2 and TRBJ2-2): GAGVSQSPSNKVTEKGKDVELRCDPISGHTALYWYRQSLGQGLEFLIYFQGNSAPDKSGLPSDRFSAERTGGSVSTLTIQRTQQEDSAVYLCASSLVSSTGELFFGEGSRLTVL.

This clonotype was seen ten or more times. The rearrangement joins TRBV12-3 or TRBV12-4 to TRBJ2-2, with D unclear. The CDR3 is made up of 13 amino acids. The V gene lost 3 bases and the J gene lost 5 bases, with 7 bases spanning the gap. CDR3 residues: CASSFDETGELFF. The DNA of the CDR3 is TGTGCCAGCAGTTTTGACGAGACCGGGGAGCTGTTTTTT.

This clonotype was observed a few times. The DNA of the CDR3 is TGTGCCAGCAGCAGGGGGTCGGCAGTCTATGGCTACACCTTC. Translating it yields CASSRGSAVYGYTF. The chain carries TRBV7-2 and TRBJ1-2; a weak D match, TRBD1 (6 bases). The CDR3 is 14 residues long. The V end lost 5 bases, the J end lost 4 bases, and 14 bases lay between the germline ends. Looked up from germline, CDR1 is SGHTA and CDR2 is FQGNSA.

This chain joins TRBV29-1 and TRBJ2-5, with D possibly TRBD1 on 6 matching bases. The CDR3 totals 14 residues. V was cut by 1 base and J by 4 bases, with 13 bases left in between. Per germline, CDR1 SQVTM and CDR2 ANQGSEA. DNA for the CDR3: TGCAGCGTTGAAGTACAGGGAATGGGAGAGACCCAGTACTTC. This gives the protein CSVEVQGMGETQYF.

This clonotype was detected many times. The rearrangement uses TRBV12-3 or TRBV12-4 and TRBJ2-7, with 8 bases fitting TRBD1. CDR3 length equals 15 residues. J gave up 2 bases and V 6 bases, and 9 bases lay outside the gene matches. The DNA for the CDR3 is TGTGCCAGCAGCTGGACCGGGACAGGACCCTACGAGCAGTACTTC. As protein: CASSWTGTGPYEQYF.

The V call is TRBV6-1, the J call TRBJ2-7, with D possibly being TRBD1 or TRBD2 (5 bases each). The V and J ends lost 5 bases and 1 base respectively, with 21 bases between them. Germline lookup yields CDR1 MNHNS and CDR2 SASEGT. The CDR3 is 17 residues long. In DNA form, the CDR3 reads TGTGCCAGCAGTCCCCCGAAGGGGCGGTTAGCGTCCTACGAGCAGTACTTC. Its protein is CASSPPKGRLASYEQYF.

There are many counts of this clonotype. The rearrangement uses TRBV28 and TRBJ1-4, with 10 positions matching TRBD1. V shed 4 bases, J shed 8 bases, and the junction held 7 bases outside the gene matches. From germline, CDR1 is MDHEN and CDR2 SYDVKM. This CDR3 comprises 15 residues. CDR3 in amino acids: CASSSGTGVGEKLFF. The DNA for the CDR3 is TGTGCCAGCAGTTCCGGGACAGGGGTTGGGGAAAAACTGTTTTTT.

This clonotype was detected many times. The V call is TRBV5-1, the J call TRBJ2-7, with TRBD1 matching 9 bases. After removal of 5 bases from V and 4 bases from J, the junction contained 7 bases not matched to a gene. Germline values: CDR1 SGHRS, CDR2 YFSETQ. This CDR3 is 14 amino acids long. CDR3 nucleotide sequence: TGCGCCAGCAGGACCCCGGGACAGGGATACGAGCAGTACTTC. This sequence encodes CASRTPGQGYEQYF.

This clonotype has ten or more counts. The chain combines TRBV28 with TRBJ1-1, with a weak D call TRBD1 (5 bases). V was trimmed by 10 bases and J by 0 bases, leaving 30 bases between them. Germline-derived CDR1 and CDR2 are MDHEN and SYDVKM. CDR3 length: 19 residues. The CDR3 spells CANRPSRQIYHKVNTEAFF. Here the CDR3 DNA reads TGTGCCAATCGCCCTTCCCGACAGATCTACCACAAGGTGAACACTGAAGCTTTCTTT.

This clonotype showed up just a few times. This chain uses TRBV10-3 with TRBJ2-5; either TRBD1 or TRBD2 may fit D (6 bases each). V shed 3 bases and J shed 2 bases, with 13 bases lying between them. CDR1 ENHRY and CDR2 SYGVKD come from the germline V gene. CDR3 size: 15 residues. Here the CDR3 DNA reads TGTGCCATCAGTGACGGGGGCGCGGGGCAAGAGACCCAGTACTTC. It encodes CAISDGGAGQETQYF.